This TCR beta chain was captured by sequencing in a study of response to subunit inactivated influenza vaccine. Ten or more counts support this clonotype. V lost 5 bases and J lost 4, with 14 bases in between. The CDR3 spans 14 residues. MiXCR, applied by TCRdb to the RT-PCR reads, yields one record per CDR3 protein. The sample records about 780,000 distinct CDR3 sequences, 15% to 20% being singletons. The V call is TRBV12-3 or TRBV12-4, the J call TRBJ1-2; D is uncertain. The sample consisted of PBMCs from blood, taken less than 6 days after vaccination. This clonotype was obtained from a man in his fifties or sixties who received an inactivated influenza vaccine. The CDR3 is CASSPSTDAYGYTF. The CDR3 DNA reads TGTGCCAGCAGTCCCTCGACGGACGCCTATGGCTACACCTTC.